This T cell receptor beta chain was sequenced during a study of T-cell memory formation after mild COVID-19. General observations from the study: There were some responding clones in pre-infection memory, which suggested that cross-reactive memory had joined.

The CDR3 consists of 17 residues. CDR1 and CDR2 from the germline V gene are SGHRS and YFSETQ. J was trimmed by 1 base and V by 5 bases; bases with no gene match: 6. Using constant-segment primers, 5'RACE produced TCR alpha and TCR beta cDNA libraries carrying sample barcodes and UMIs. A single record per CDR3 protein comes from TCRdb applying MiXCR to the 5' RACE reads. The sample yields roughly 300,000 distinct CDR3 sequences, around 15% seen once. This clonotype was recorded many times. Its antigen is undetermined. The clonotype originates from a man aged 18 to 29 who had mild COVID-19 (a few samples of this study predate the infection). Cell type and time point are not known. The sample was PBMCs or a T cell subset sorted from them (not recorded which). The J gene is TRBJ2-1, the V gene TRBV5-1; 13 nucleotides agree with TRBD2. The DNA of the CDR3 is TGCGCCAGCAGGGTGGGACTAGCGGGGCGATCCTACAATGAGCAGTTCTTC. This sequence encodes CASRVGLAGRSYNEQFF.